A few counts support the clone carrying this T cell receptor beta chain. Its specificity is unknown. These data belong to a study of blood T cells in healthy people across ages. Study findings and constraints: It was found that TCR beta diversity correlated strongly with the percentage of naive T cells. Relative to aged donors, long-lived donors carried more naive CD4+ cells and displayed higher diversity.

For the second PCR, which ran for about 6 to 11 cycles, a sample-barcoded 5' primer and a J-beta primer mix were used. TCRdb processed the 5' RACE reads anew with MiXCR; each CDR3 protein has one entry. This repertoire shows about 800,000 distinct CDR3 sequences, around 50% found once; its top ten account for approximately 18%. RNA extraction gave at least 5.5 micrograms of total RNA per sample. This clonotype was sampled from an elderly man in good health. The source material was blood.

Here the CDR3 reads CASSLTVAAYEQYF. The DNA for the CDR3 is TGTGCCAGCAGTTTAACAGTAGCGGCCTACGAGCAGTACTTC. The chain combines TRBV6-2 or TRBV6-3 with TRBJ2-7, with D possibly being TRBD2 (6 bases). The CDR3 runs to 14 residues. The germline V and J ends were trimmed by 4 bases and 2 bases, with 12 bases remaining between them. CDR1 and CDR2 from the germline V gene are MNHEY and SVGEGT.